The sample holds a few counts of the clone carrying this T cell receptor (beta chain). This entry is derived from a study of blood T cell repertoires in COVID-19. Background on the study: Some COVID-19 samples were acute and others convalescent; all came from the United States, Italy and Spain. The analysed material was cDNA or gDNA that came from T cells, B-cell-depleted T cells, or PBMCs.

Profiling relied on immunoSEQ multiplex PCR, and the TCRdb table lists in-frame clones only, not all of them. The sample consists of over 60,000 clones, over 80% of them appearing once. CDR3 size: 12 residues. V was cut by 3 bases and J by 8 bases, with 7 bases left in between. In germline, CDR1 is ENHRY, CDR2 SYGVKD. The sequence was obtained from a human donor in a cohort sampled during active COVID-19. The sample comprised peripheral blood. The V call is TRBV10-3, the J call TRBJ1-4; D ambiguous. DNA of the CDR3: TGTGCCATCAGTGACAGAGGGGAAAAACTGTTTTTT. As protein: CAISDRGEKLFF.